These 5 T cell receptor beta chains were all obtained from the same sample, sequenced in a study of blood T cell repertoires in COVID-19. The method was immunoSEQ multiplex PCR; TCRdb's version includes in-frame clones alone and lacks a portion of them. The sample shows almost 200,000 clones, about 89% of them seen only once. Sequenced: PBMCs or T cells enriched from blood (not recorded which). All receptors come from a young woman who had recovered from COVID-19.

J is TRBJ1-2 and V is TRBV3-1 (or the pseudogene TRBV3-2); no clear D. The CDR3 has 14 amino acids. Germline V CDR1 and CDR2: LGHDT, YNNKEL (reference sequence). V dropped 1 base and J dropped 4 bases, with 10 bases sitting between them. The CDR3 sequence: CASSQGGSGYGYTF. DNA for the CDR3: TGTGCCAGCAGCCAAGGAGGCAGTGGCTATGGCTACACCTTC.

The CDR3 nucleotides read TGTGCTAGTGGTTTGGTACCTTGGGGACAGGGCCGTAATAATCAGCCCCAGCATTTT. Encoded protein: CASGLVPWGQGRNNQPQHF. The chain has TRBV12-5 and TRBJ1-5, with 9 bases identical to TRBD1. Germline V gene sequence: CDR1 LGHNT, CDR2 FRNRAP. This CDR3 is built from 19 residues. After removal of 0 bases from V and 4 bases from J, the junction contained 13 bases not matched to a gene.

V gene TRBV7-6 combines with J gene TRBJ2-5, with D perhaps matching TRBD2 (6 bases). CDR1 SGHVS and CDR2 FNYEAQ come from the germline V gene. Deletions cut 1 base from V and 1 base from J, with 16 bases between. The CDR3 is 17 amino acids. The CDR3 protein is CASSLVAGMRGQETQYF. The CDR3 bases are TGTGCCAGCAGCTTAGTTGCGGGGATGAGGGGCCAAGAGACCCAGTACTTC.

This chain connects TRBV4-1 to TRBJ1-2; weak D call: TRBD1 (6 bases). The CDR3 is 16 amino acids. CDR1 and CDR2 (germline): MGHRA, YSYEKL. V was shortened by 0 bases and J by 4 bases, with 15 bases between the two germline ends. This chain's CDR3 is CASSQDDGEGVYGYTF. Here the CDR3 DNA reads TGCGCCAGCAGCCAAGACGACGGGGAGGGGGTCTATGGCTACACCTTC.

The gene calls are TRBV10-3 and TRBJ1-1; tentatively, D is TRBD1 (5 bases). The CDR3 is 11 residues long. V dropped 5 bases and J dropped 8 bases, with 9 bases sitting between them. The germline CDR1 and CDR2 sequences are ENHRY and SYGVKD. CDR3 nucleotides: TGTGCCATCAGTCGGGGGTCGGAAGCTTTCTTT. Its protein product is CAISRGSEAFF.